Described below is a single T cell receptor beta chain sequence and its context. From the 5' RACE reads, TCRdb called clonotypes with MiXCR, one entry per CDR3 protein. The sample lists about 720,000 distinct CDR3 sequences, 15% to 20% occurring once. This CDR3 has 17 residues. Trimming stripped 2 bases from V and 3 bases from J, with 21 bases between. Germline assignment: CDR1 SGHKS and CDR2 YYEKEE (reference sequence). The source of the sample is a study of identical twins. Another study also made use of these data, one on T cells expressing NK-cell markers. This second report adds: TCR beta repertoires came from sorted CD3+CD56+NKG2C+, CD3+CD56+NKG2C- and CD3+CD56-NKG2C+ T cells. T cells sorted in several experiments were restricted to alpha-beta TCR T cells by an anti-gamma-delta TCR antibody.

This TCR derives from a woman younger than 30 in good health. This chain joins TRBV5-5 and TRBJ2-7; D is ambiguous. The sequencing input was PBMCs. CDR3 loop: CASSFTMGRIEHYEQYF. CDR3 nucleotides: TGTGCCAGCAGCTTTACAATGGGTCGGATAGAGCACTACGAGCAGTACTTC.